This T cell receptor beta chain stems from a study of beta chain features in type 1 diabetes. Study-wide findings and caveats: There was no resolution here of whether HLA type influences TCRB rearrangement. When Type 1 diabetes patients were examined, their TCRB CDR3s proved moderately but significantly shorter in all four CD4+ subsets.

Per the germline V gene, CDR1 is MNHNY and CDR2 is SVGAGI (reference sequence). V gave up 0 bases and J gave up 8 bases, with 7 bases separating them. This CDR3 spans 13 amino acids. Only a few counts were recorded for this clone. Its specificity is unknown. The investigators reverse transcribed all of the isolated RNA, so they sequenced expressed TCRB transcripts. Only in-frame clones appear in the TCRdb table, and some are missing; sequencing was by immunoSEQ multiplex PCR. This repertoire shows over 120,000 clones, about 10% found once; its top ten account for 0.68%. Via the markers CD45RO/CCR7/CD25/CD127/CD95/CD27, stem cell-like memory, regulatory, central memory and naive CD4+ cells were sorted. All of the sorted populations showed purity greater than 95%.

The chain couples TRBV6-6 to TRBJ1-4; D is uncertain. This clonotype originated in a man between 18 and 35 years old in good health. Sequencing was done on a sample of central memory CD4+ T cells from blood. CDR3 DNA: TGTGCCAGCAGTTACTCTGGGCAGGAAAAACTGTTTTTT. Its protein is CASSYSGQEKLFF.